The clone carrying this TCR beta chain occurred once. Profiled with immunoSEQ multiplex PCR; TCRdb holds only in-frame clones, not every one. The data show about 310,000 clones, about 85% seen once. This sample was taken from a study of blood T cell repertoires in COVID-19. This CDR3 is 16 amino acids long. The ends were cut back, 2 bases at V and 6 bases at J, with 14 bases in the middle. Germline lookup yields CDR1 MNHEY and CDR2 SVGAGI. The gene calls are TRBV6-5 and TRBJ1-6; maybe TRBD1 (5 bases). Sequencing used PBMCs or T cells enriched from blood (not recorded which). The TCR sequence derives from a woman between 25 and 40 years old who had been exposed to COVID-19. CDR3 nucleotide sequence: TGTGCCAGCAGTTACATACTGGGGCCGACTAATTCACCCCTCCACTTT. It encodes CASSYILGPTNSPLHF.